This T cell receptor beta chain originates from a study of cytomegalovirus exposure and HLA in healthy donors. Study-level points and caveats: Cytomegalovirus status was reportedly diagnosed by the classifier with high specificity and sensitivity. Common viral pathogens seemed to be connected with several of the most significant clusters, according to a later analysis. Sequencing had likely introduced a cluster of highly shared sequence variants as an artifact.

Primers included in the PCR were 60 Vbeta and 13 Jbeta primers. Repertoires were generated with immunoSEQ multiplex PCR, while TCRdb's copy carries only in-frame clones and drops some. The sample data list about 140,000 clones. Regarding this clone: What it recognizes is unknown.

This TCR came from a male donor in good health and CMV-seronegative. Sequenced: PBMCs.

CDR3 DNA sequence: TGCGCCAGCAGCTTCACTCCGGGACAGGGAGAGACCCAGTACTTC. It translates to CASSFTPGQGETQYF. The V and J genes are TRBV5-1 and TRBJ2-5; TRBD1 agrees at 9 bases. CDR1 and CDR2 (germline): SGHRS, YFSETQ. V was pared by 2 bases and J by 4 bases, with 6 bases of the junction left unmatched. The CDR3 is 15 residues long.